Below, 14 T cell receptor beta chains from the same sample are listed, as sequenced in a study of shared clonotypes between healthy human individuals. Naive CD8 isolation took CD45RO-negative cells positively selected for CCR7 and excluded terminally differentiated effector memory CD45RA+ cells. Some clones are missing from TCRdb's copy, which holds only in-frame ones; the method was immunoSEQ multiplex PCR. The table lists roughly 550,000 clones, 95% of them singletons. The sequenced material came from naive CD8+ T cells sorted from blood. These receptors came from a woman in her thirties in good health.

This chain uses TRBV11-1 with TRBJ2-7; D unclear. Germline V gene sequence: CDR1 SGHAT, CDR2 FQDESV (reference sequence). V was cut by 1 base and J by 7 bases, with 20 bases left in between. This CDR3 contains 16 residues. The CDR3 DNA reads TGTGCCAGCAGCTTAGGGTGGGAAGCACTACCTACGGAGCAGTACTTC. This sequence encodes CASSLGWEALPTEQYF.

As concerns this clone: This sample also contains other DNA sequences that code for the same CDR3. The V call is TRBV6-5, the J call TRBJ2-2; D is unresolved. This CDR3 spans 13 amino acids. Germline V CDR1 and CDR2: MNHEY, SVGAGI. The ends were cut back, 0 bases at V and 6 bases at J, with 5 bases in the middle. CDR3 nucleotides: TGTGCCAGCAGTTACTCGAGGTCCGGGGAGCTGTTTTTT. Its translation is CASSYSRSGELFF.

A remark on this clone: Sequence at one end of the junction differs from germline and may be a read error. CDR3 sequence (DNA): TGTGCCAGCAGTTACTCGAGTTCCGGGAGCTCCTACGAGCAGTACTTC. Its protein is CASSYSSSGSSYEQYF. The V gene is TRBV6-4, the J gene TRBJ2-7, with D possibly being TRBD2 (6 bases). Germline V gives CDR1 MRHNA, CDR2 SNTAGT. The length of the CDR3 is 16 residues.

This chain uses TRBV5-4 with TRBJ2-2, with D perhaps matching TRBD2 (5 bases). Germline V gene data show CDR1 as SGHNT and CDR2 as YYREEE (reference sequence). The germline V and J ends were trimmed by 3 bases and 5 bases, with 14 bases remaining between them. This CDR3 comprises 15 residues. CDR3 nucleotide sequence: TGTGCCAGCAGCTATCGGGGATCGGGGACCGGGGAGCTGTTTTTT. Residues: CASSYRGSGTGELFF.

The V gene is TRBV2, the J gene TRBJ2-7; 12 bases align to TRBD2. Looked up from germline, CDR1 is SNHLY and CDR2 is FYNNEI. This CDR3 region has 15 residues. The V segment lost 6 bases and the J segment 3 bases; nucleotides outside the gene matches: 6. The CDR3: CASRETSGSFYEQYF. The CDR3, as DNA: TGTGCCAGCAGAGAGACTAGCGGGAGTTTCTACGAGCAGTACTTC.

The chain combines TRBV27 with TRBJ2-1; TRBD2 matches 11 bases. CDR1 and CDR2 from the germline V gene are MNHEY and SMNVEV (reference sequence). The length of the CDR3 is 16 residues. Germline trimming cut 6 bases from V and 0 bases from J; bases unmatched to any gene: 4. Here the CDR3 DNA reads TGTGCCAGCAGATTTAGCGGGAGGGCCTCCTACAATGAGCAGTTCTTC. Protein: CASRFSGRASYNEQFF.

The CDR3 loop is CAISERDRGFYEQYF. In nucleotides, the CDR3 is TGTGCCATCAGTGAAAGGGACAGGGGGTTCTACGAGCAGTACTTC. J is TRBJ2-5 and V is TRBV10-3, with 11 bases aligning to TRBD1. The J call could be wrong; TRBJ2-7 is a better fit for the DNA end. The germline CDR1 and CDR2 sequences are ENHRY and SYGVKD. The CDR3 consists of 15 residues.

The rearrangement uses TRBV27 and TRBJ2-7; TRBD1 aligns across 7 bases. The CDR3 totals 16 residues. From germline, CDR1 is MNHEY and CDR2 SMNVEV (reference sequence). V gave up 2 bases and J gave up 4 bases; unmatched junction bases: 11. Here the CDR3 DNA reads TGTGCCAGCAGTTTAAGGTGGACAGGCGTCTTTTACGAGCAGTACTTC. Protein product: CASSLRWTGVFYEQYF.

The chain's CDR3 is CASSFSGRQPQHF. As DNA, the CDR3 is TGTGCCAGCAGTTTTAGTGGCCGTCAGCCCCAGCATTTT. The chain links TRBV28 to TRBJ1-5, with no clear D. V shed 3 bases and J shed 6 bases, with 9 bases lying between them. Germline V gene lookup returns CDR1 MDHEN and CDR2 SYDVKM. The CDR3 sequence is 13 residues long.

Comment on this clone: One end of the junction does not line up with germline, which may come from a read error. The J gene is TRBJ2-7, the V gene TRBV18, with 8 bases that match TRBD1. CDR3 length equals 15 residues. The germline gives CDR1 KGHSH, CDR2 LQKENI. The CDR3 loop is CASSPGQGHSHEQYF. The DNA for the CDR3 is TGTGCCAGCTCACCCGGACAGGGACACTCCCACGAGCAGTACTTC.

This sequence joins TRBV2 and TRBJ2-1; TRBD1 matches 7 bases. The germline V gene encodes CDR1 SNHLY and CDR2 FYNNEI. The junction had 2 bases not matched to a gene; V was cut back by 0 bases and J by 3 bases. The CDR3 is 15 residues long. CDR3 coding DNA: TGTGCCAGCAGTGAAGCGGGACAGTACTACAATGAGCAGTTCTTC. Protein product: CASSEAGQYYNEQFF.

The chain joins TRBV5-4 to TRBJ1-3, with D possibly TRBD1 on 5 matching bases. This CDR3 has 14 amino acids. The ends were cut back, 5 bases at V and 4 bases at J, with 13 bases in the middle. Looked up from germline, CDR1 is SGHNT and CDR2 is YYREEE (reference sequence). The CDR3 protein is CASSWEGSGNTIYF. The CDR3 nucleotides read TGTGCCAGCAGTTGGGAGGGGTCCGGAAACACCATATATTTT.

The rearrangement uses TRBV9 and TRBJ2-1, with 8 bases that match TRBD1. The length of the CDR3 is 16 residues. CDR1 SGDLS and CDR2 YYNGEE come from the germline V gene. V lost 2 bases, J lost 8 bases, and 12 bases stayed unmatched. CDR3 nucleotide sequence: TGTGCCAGCAGCGTCTCCGACAGGGGAGCTGAACATGAGCAGTTCTTC. It specifies CASSVSDRGAEHEQFF.

This rearrangement joins TRBV14 to TRBJ1-2; D unclear. Trimming removed 2 bases from V and 5 bases from J, with 12 bases in between. The germline gives CDR1 SGHDN, CDR2 FVKESK. This CDR3 region has 14 residues. DNA for the CDR3: TGTGCCAGCAGCCAACTGCAGAATTCTTATGGCTACACCTTC. Translating it yields CASSQLQNSYGYTF.